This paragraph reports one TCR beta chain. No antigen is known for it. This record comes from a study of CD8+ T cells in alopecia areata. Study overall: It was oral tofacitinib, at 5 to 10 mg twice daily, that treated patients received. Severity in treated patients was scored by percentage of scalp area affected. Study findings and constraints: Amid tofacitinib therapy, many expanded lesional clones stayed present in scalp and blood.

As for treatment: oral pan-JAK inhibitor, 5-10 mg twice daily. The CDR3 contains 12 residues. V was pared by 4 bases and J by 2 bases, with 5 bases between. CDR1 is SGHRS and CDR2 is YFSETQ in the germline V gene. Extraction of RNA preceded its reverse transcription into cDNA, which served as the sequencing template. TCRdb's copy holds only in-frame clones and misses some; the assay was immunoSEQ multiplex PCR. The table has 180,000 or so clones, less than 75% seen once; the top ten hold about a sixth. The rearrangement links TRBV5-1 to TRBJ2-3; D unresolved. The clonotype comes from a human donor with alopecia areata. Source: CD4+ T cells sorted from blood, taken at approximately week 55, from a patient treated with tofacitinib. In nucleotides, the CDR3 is TGCGCCAGCAGCCCACCCACAGATACGCAGTATTTT. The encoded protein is CASSPPTDTQYF.